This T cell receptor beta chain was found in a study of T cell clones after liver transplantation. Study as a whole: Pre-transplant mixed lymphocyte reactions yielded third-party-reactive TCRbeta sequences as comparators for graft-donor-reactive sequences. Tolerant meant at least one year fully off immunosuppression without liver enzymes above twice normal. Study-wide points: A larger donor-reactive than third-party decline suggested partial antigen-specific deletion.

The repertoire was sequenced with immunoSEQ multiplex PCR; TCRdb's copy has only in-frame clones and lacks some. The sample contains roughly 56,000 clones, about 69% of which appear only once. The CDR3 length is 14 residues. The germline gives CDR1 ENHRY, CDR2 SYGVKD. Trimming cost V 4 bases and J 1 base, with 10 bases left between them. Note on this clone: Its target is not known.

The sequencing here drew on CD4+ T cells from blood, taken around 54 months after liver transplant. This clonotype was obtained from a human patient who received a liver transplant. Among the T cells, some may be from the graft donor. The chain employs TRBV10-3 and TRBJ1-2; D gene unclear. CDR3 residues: CAISVSSHNYGYTF. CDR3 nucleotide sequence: TGTGCCATCAGTGTGTCGAGCCATAACTATGGCTACACCTTC.